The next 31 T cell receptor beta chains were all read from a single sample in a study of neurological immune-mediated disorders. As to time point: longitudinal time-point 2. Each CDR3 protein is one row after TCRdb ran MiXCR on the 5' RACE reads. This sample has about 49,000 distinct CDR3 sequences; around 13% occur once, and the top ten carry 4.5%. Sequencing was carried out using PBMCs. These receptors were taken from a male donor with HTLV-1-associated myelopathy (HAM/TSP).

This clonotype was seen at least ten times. The CDR3 coding sequence is TGCAGTGCTTCCCGATCAGGGACTGCCTATAATTCACCCCTCCACTTT. Its protein is CSASRSGTAYNSPLHF. The rearrangement uses TRBV20-1 and TRBJ1-6, with D perhaps TRBD1 (5 bases). The V end lost 5 bases, the J end lost 2 bases, and 16 bases lay between the germline ends. Germline values: CDR1 DFQATT, CDR2 SNEGSKA (reference sequence). The CDR3 runs 16 residues.

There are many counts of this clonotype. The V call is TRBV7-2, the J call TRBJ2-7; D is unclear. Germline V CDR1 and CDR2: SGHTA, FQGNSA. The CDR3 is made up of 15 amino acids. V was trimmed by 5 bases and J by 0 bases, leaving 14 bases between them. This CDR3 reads CASSHNGFSSYEQYF. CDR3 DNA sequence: TGTGCCAGCAGCCACAACGGGTTCAGCTCCTACGAGCAGTACTTC.

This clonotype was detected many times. CDR3 region: CAISEPARGREQYF. CDR3 DNA: TGTGCCATCAGTGAACCGGCGCGGGGTAGGGAGCAGTACTTC. The chain carries TRBV10-3 and TRBJ2-7, with a tentative D call TRBD2 (6 bases). V lost 3 bases, J lost 7 bases, and 16 bases lay in between. CDR1 is ENHRY, CDR2 SYGVKD, per germline. The length of the CDR3 is 14 residues.

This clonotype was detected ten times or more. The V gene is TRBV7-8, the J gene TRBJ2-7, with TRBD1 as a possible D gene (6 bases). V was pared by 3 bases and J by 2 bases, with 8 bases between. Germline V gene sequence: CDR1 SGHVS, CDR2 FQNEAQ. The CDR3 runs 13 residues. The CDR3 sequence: CASSFGQTYEQYF. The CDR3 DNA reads TGTGCCAGCAGCTTTGGACAGACCTACGAGCAGTACTTC.

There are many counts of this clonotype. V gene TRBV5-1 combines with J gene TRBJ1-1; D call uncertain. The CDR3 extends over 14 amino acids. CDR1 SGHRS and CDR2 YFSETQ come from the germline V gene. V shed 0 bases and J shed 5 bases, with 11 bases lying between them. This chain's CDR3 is CASSLDPGGTEAFF. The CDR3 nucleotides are TGCGCCAGCAGCTTGGATCCAGGCGGTACTGAAGCTTTCTTT.

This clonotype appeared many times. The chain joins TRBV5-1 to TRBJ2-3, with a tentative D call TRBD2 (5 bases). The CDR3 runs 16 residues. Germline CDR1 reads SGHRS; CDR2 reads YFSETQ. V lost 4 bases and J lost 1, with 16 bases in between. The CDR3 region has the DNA TGCGCCAGCAGCGTGGAGGCCAGAGGACGCACAGATACGCAGTATTTT. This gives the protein CASSVEARGRTDTQYF. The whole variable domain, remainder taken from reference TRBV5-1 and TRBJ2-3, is KAGVTQTPRYLIKTRGQQVTLSCSPISGHRSVSWYQQTPGQGLQFLFEYFSETQRNKGNFPGRFSGRQFSNSRSEMNVSTLELGDSALYLCASSVEARGRTDTQYFGPGTRLTVL.

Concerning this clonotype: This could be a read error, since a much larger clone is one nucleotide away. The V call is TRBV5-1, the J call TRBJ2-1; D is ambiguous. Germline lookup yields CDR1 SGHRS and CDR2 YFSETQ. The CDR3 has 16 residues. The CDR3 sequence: CASNPGSAWGYNEQLF. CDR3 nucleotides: TGCGCCAGCAACCCTGGGTCTGCCTGGGGTTACAATGAGCAGTTATTC.

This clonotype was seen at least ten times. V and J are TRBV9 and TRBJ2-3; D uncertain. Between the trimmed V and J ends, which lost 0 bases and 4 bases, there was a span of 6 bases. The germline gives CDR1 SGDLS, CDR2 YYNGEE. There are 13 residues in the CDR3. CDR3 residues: CASSVGGADTQYF. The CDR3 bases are TGTGCCAGCAGCGTAGGTGGGGCAGATACGCAGTATTTT.

CDR3 sequence: CASSPDTTYNEQFF. The CDR3 region has the DNA TGTGCCAGCAGTCCCGACACAACCTACAATGAGCAGTTCTTC. The V and J genes are TRBV12-3 or TRBV12-4 and TRBJ2-1; no clear D. The CDR3 length is 14 residues. V lost 5 bases, J lost 2 bases, and 10 bases lay in between.

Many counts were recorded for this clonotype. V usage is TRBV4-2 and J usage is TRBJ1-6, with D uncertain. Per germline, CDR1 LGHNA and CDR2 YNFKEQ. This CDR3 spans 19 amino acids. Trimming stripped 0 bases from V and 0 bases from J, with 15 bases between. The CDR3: CASSQEVEGSSSYNSPLHF. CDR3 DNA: TGTGCCAGCAGCCAAGAAGTTGAGGGTTCGAGCTCCTATAATTCACCCCTCCACTTT.

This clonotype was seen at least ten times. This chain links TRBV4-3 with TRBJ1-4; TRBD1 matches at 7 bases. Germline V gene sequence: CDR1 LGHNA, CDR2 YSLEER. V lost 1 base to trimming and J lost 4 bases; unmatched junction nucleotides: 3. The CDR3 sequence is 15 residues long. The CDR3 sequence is CASSQAYRGNEKLFF. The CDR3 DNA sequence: TGCGCCAGCAGCCAAGCCTACAGGGGTAATGAAAAACTGTTTTTT.

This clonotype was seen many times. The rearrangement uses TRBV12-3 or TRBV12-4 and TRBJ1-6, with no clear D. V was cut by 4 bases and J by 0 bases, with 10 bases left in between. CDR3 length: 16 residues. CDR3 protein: CASSSRQSSYNSPLHF. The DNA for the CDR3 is TGTGCCAGCAGTTCTCGTCAGAGCTCCTATAATTCACCCCTCCACTTT.

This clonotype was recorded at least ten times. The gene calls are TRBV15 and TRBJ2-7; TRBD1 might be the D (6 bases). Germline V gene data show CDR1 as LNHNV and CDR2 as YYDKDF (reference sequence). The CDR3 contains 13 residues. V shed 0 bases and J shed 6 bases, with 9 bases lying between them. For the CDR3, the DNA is TGTGCCACCAGCAGAGAACAGGGTTTCGAGCAGTACTTC. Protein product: CATSREQGFEQYF.

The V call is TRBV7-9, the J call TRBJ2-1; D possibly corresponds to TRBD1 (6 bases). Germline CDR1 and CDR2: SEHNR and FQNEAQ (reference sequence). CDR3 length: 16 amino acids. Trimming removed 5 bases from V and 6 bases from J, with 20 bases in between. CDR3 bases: TGTGCCAGCAGCCCGAACTGGGGGCAGGGTGGCAATGAGCAGTTCTTC. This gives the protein CASSPNWGQGGNEQFF.

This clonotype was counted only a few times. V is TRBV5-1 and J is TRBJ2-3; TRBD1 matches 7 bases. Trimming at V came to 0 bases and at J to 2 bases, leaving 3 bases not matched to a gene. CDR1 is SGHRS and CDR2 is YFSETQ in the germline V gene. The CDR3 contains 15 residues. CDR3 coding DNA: TGCGCCAGCAGCTTGGGTGGGACAGCCACAGATACGCAGTATTTT. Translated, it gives CASSLGGTATDTQYF.

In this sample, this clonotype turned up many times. CDR3 region: CASSVRDSVLNYGYTF. Written as DNA, the CDR3 is TGTGCCAGCAGCGTCCGGGACAGCGTCTTAAACTATGGCTACACCTTC. V is TRBV7-8 and J is TRBJ1-2; 7 nucleotides match TRBD1. CDR1 and CDR2 (germline): SGHVS, FQNEAQ. The CDR3 extends over 16 amino acids. V gave up 5 bases and J gave up 2 bases; unmatched junction bases: 11.

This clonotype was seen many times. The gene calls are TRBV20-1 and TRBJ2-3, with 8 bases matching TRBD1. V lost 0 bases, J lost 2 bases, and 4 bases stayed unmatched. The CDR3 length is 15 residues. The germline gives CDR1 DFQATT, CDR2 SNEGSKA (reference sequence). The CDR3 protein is CSAREWGQVTDTQYF. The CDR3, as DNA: TGCAGTGCTAGAGAGTGGGGACAGGTCACAGATACGCAGTATTTT.

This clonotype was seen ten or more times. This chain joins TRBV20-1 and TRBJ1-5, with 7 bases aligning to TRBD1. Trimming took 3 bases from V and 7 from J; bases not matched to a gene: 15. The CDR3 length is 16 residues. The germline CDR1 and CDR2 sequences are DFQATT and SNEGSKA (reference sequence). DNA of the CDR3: TGCAGTGCTAGGGAAAATCGACAGGGTAGGTGGCAGCCCCAGCATTTT. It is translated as CSARENRQGRWQPQHF.

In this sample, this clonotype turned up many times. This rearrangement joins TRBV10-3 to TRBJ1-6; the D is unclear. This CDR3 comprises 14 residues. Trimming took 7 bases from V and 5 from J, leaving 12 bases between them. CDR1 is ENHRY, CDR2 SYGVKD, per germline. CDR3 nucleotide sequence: TGTGCCATCACCGAGAGGAGGGATAATTCACCCCTCCACTTT. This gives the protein CAITERRDNSPLHF.

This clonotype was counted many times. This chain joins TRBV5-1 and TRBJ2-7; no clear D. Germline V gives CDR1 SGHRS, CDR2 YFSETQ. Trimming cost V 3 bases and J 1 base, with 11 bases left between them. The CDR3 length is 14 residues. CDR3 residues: CASSSWTDSYEQYF. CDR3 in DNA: TGCGCCAGCAGCTCATGGACCGATTCCTACGAGCAGTACTTC.

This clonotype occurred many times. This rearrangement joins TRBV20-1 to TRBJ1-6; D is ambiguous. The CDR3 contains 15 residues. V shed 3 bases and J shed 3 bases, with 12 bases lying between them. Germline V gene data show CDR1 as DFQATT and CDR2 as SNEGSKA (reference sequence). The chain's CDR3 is CSARDRVRYNSPLHF. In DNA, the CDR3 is TGCAGTGCTAGGGATAGGGTCCGCTATAATTCACCCCTCCACTTT.

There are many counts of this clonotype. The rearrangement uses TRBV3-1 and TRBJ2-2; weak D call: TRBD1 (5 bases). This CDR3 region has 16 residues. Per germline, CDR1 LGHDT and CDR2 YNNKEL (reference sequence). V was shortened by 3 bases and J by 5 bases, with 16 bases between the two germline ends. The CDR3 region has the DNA TGTGCCAGCAGCCACGGTGAACTTCAGGGAACCGGGGAGCTGTTTTTT. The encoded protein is CASSHGELQGTGELFF.

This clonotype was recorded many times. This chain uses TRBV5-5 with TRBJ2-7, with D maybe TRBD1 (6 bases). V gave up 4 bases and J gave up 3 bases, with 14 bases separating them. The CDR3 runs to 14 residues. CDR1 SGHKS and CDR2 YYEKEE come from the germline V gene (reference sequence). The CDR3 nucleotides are TGTGCCAGCAGCCAGGACAGTATTTTCTACGAGCAGTACTTC. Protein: CASSQDSIFYEQYF.

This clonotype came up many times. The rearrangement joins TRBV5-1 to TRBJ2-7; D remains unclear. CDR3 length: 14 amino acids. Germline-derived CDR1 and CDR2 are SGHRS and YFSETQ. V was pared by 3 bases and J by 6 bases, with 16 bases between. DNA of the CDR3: TGCGCCAGCAGCTCCGGGCGGTGGGGTAGCGAGCAGTACTTC. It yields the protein CASSSGRWGSEQYF.

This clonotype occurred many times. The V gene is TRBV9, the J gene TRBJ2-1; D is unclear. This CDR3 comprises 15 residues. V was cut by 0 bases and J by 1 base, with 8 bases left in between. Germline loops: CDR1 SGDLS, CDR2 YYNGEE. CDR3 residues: CASSVVGNSYNEQFF. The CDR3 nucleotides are TGTGCCAGCAGCGTAGTGGGGAATTCCTACAATGAGCAGTTCTTC.

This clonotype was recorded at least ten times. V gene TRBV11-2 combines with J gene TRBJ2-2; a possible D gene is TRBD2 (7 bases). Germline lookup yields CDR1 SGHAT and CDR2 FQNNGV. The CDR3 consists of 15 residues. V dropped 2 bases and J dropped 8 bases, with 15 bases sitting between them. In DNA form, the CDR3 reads TGTGCCAGCAGCTTAAATGGGGGGGCTGGTGGGGAGCTGTTTTTT. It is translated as CASSLNGGAGGELFF.

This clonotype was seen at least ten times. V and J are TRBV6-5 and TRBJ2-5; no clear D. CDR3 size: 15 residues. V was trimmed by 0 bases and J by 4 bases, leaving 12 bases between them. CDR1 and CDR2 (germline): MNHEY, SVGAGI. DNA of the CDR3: TGTGCCAGCAGTTACTCGCTTTTGGGTGGAGAGACCCAGTACTTC. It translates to CASSYSLLGGETQYF.

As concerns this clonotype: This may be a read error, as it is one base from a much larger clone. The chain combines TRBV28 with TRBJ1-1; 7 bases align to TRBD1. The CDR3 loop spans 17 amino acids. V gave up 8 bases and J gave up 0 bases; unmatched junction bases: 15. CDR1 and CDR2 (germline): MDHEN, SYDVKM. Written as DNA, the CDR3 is TGTGCCAGCGGGATCTCCAAACAGGGGCCAGTGAACACTGAAGCTTTCTTT. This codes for CASGISKQGPVNTEAFF.

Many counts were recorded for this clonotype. CDR3 residues: CSARELEGPGANVLTF. CDR3 coding DNA: TGCAGTGCTAGAGAACTGGAGGGACCTGGGGCCAACGTCCTGACTTTC. V is TRBV20-1 and J is TRBJ2-6, with D possibly matching TRBD2 (6 bases). V was trimmed by 0 bases and J by 2 bases, leaving 11 bases between them. The germline gives CDR1 DFQATT, CDR2 SNEGSKA (reference sequence). The length of the CDR3 is 16 residues.

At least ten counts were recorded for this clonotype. The CDR3 DNA is TGTGCCTCAACGCCAGGGACACGTAATCAGCCCCAGCATTTT. Protein product: CASTPGTRNQPQHF. This sequence joins TRBV10-3 and TRBJ1-5; TRBD1 might be the D (6 bases). Germline V gene sequence: CDR1 ENHRY, CDR2 SYGVKD. The germline V and J ends were trimmed by 11 bases and 4 bases, with 18 bases remaining between them. The CDR3 is 14 amino acids.

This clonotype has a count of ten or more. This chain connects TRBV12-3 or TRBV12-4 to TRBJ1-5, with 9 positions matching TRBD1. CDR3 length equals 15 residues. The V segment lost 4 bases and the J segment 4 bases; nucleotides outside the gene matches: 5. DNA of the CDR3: TGTGCCAGCAGTTCACTCGGGACAGGGAATCAGCCCCAGCATTTT. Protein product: CASSSLGTGNQPQHF.